The rows below give T cell receptor beta chains drawn from one sample of a study of cytomegalovirus exposure and HLA in healthy donors. Profiled with immunoSEQ multiplex PCR; TCRdb holds only in-frame clones, not every one. The table for this sample gives about 140,000 clones. Sequencing input: PBMCs. These receptors originate from a woman aged 18-35 years in good health and CMV-seronegative. CDR3s leave out the opening cysteine and the closing phenylalanine or tryptophan.

TRBV7-9 10 ASSLQQETQY
TRBV30 9 AWTTGAQAF
TRBV28 11 ASSSGDKYEQY
TRBV11-2 11 ASSGGLRTEAF
TRBV7-8 11 ASSLSRDSGYT
TRBV7-8 18 ASSLGRRTSAMPFPNEQF
TRBV7-9 16 ASSGGLAGTTSKNIQY
TRBV7-9 12 ASSPRTSSNEQF
TRBV12-2 14 ASRLGPWTEANTIY
TRBV9 14 ASSPPRQGGQETQY
TRBV5-1 12 ASSFQGVSETQY
TRBV6-1 11 ATPSTPDNEQF
TRBV10-3 9 AISDYRVQF
TRBV19 12 ASNSGGYDNEQF
TRBV4-1 13 ASSHQGSEGDEQY
TRBV6-5 13 ASSYWGGLGTEAF
TRBV5-1 11 ASSQQENTEAF
TRBV18 12 ASSPTSSYNEQF
TRBV27 13 ASRRGQQGVGGYT
TRBV6-1 12 ASSRQGAGYGYT
TRBV7-2 12 ASSLGPGGYGYT
TRBV6-5 12 ASHRGVGNTEAF
TRBV6-1 14 ASSKVAGVNTGELF
TRBV6-1 12 ASSVDFSTDTQY
TRBV7-2 16 ASSLGLAGGVSYNEQF
TRBV10-1 13 ASSGEGSGTYEQY
TRBV7-3 11 ASSETGNTEAF
TRBV5-4 12 ASSGGDFLNEQF